A single sample gave rise to the 18 T cell receptor beta chains below, sequenced in a study of blood T cell repertoires in COVID-19 (dated by TCRdb to about 2020). The library was obtained by the immunoSEQ multiplex PCR assay. The immuneACCESS repertoire file appears here via TCRdb, limited to in-frame rearrangements. These files lack a portion of the clones; in checked studies, under half of the deficit traces to unresolved V genes, and the cause of the others is not known. This sample comprises roughly 70,000 clones, about 86% of them detected only once. The leading ten clones occupy around 4.4% of the sample. Sequenced material: peripheral blood. These receptors were collected from a woman aged 55-69 years with acute or convalescent COVID-19.

V and J are TRBV11-3 and TRBJ2-3, with 14 bases aligning to TRBD2. Trimming at V came to 4 bases and at J to 5 bases, leaving 5 bases not matched to a gene. Germline V gene sequence: CDR1 SGHNT, CDR2 YENEEA. This CDR3 is 16 amino acids long. In DNA form, the CDR3 reads TGTGCCAGCAGCTCGGGACTAGCGGGGGTTCGAGATACGCAGTATTTT. Amino acid sequence: CASSSGLAGVRDTQYF.

This chain links TRBV27 with TRBJ2-3; the match to TRBD1 covers 9 bases. V lost 2 bases, J lost 5 bases, and 8 bases stayed unmatched. Germline CDR1 reads MNHEY; CDR2 reads SMNVEV (reference sequence). The CDR3 totals 16 residues. DNA of the CDR3: TGTGCCAGCAGTTTAGGCACAGGGGGCGCAGAAGATACGCAGTATTTT. Translating it yields CASSLGTGGAEDTQYF.

CDR3 sequence reads: CASSFSQGMNTEAFF. The CDR3 DNA follows: TGTGCCAGCAGCTTTTCACAGGGGATGAACACTGAAGCTTTCTTT. This chain uses TRBV7-9 with TRBJ1-1; the match to TRBD1 covers 7 bases. The CDR3 is made up of 15 amino acids. The trim removed 3 bases at V and 0 bases at J, leaving 4 bases unmatched. CDR1 is SEHNR and CDR2 is FQNEAQ in the germline V gene (reference sequence).

The J gene is TRBJ1-2, the V gene TRBV29-1; D uncertain. Germline lookup yields CDR1 SQVTM and CDR2 ANQGSEA. The CDR3 loop spans 15 amino acids. The ends were cut back, 3 bases at V and 4 bases at J, with 18 bases in the middle. The CDR3: CSVESPLGRPYGYTF. The CDR3 coding sequence is TGCAGCGTTGAGAGCCCTCTGGGCAGACCCTATGGCTACACCTTC.

The rearrangement joins TRBV9 to TRBJ2-7; TRBD1 aligns across 8 bases. V lost 0 bases, J lost 3 bases, and 5 bases stayed unmatched. The CDR3 runs 15 residues. Germline CDR1 is SGDLS and CDR2 is YYNGEE. The CDR3 loop is CASSVGPGGRYEQYF. CDR3 in DNA: TGTGCCAGCAGCGTAGGGCCAGGGGGCCGCTACGAGCAGTACTTC.

The chain employs TRBV9 and TRBJ2-1; TRBD2 might be the D (7 bases). CDR1 and CDR2 (germline): SGDLS, YYNGEE. V was clipped by 0 bases and J by 8 bases, with 12 bases between them. CDR3 length: 14 amino acids. This CDR3 is CASSVVRGGDEQFF. As DNA, the CDR3 is TGTGCCAGCAGCGTAGTAAGGGGGGGCGATGAGCAGTTCTTC.

The V gene is TRBV27, the J gene TRBJ1-3; D not resolved. CDR3 length: 13 amino acids. Per germline, CDR1 MNHEY and CDR2 SMNVEV (reference sequence). The V gene lost 4 bases and the J gene lost 7 bases, with 11 bases spanning the gap. Here the CDR3 DNA reads TGTGCCAGCAGTTCAGCAGGCAAGAACACCATATATTTT. As protein: CASSSAGKNTIYF.

V usage is TRBV6-5 and J usage is TRBJ1-3; possibly TRBD1 for D (5 bases). Germline CDR1 MNHEY, CDR2 SVGAGI. This CDR3 contains 14 residues. Trimming shortened V by 6 bases and J by 4 bases, and 13 bases separated the two germline ends. CDR3 loop: CASRPGHLGNTIYF. DNA for the CDR3: TGTGCCAGCAGGCCTGGACACCTGGGAAACACCATATATTTT.

The genes are TRBV5-1 and TRBJ1-1; possibly TRBD1 for D (6 bases). Germline values: CDR1 SGHRS, CDR2 YFSETQ. V was clipped by 4 bases and J by 0 bases, with 10 bases between them. The CDR3 has 14 amino acids. CDR3 DNA sequence: TGCGCCAGCAGCCAGGGACAAATGAACACTGAAGCTTTCTTT. Translated, it gives CASSQGQMNTEAFF.

V gene TRBV6-5 combines with J gene TRBJ1-2; D might be TRBD1 (6 bases). Trimming shortened V by 4 bases and J by 8 bases, and 17 bases separated the two germline ends. This CDR3 has 14 amino acids. The germline V gene encodes CDR1 MNHEY and CDR2 SVGAGI. Here the CDR3 DNA reads TGTGCCAGCAGTTCCCGCGGGGGGGCAGGGGGCTACACCTTC. Its translation is CASSSRGGAGGYTF.

The V and J genes are TRBV5-1 and TRBJ1-6; 10 bases align to TRBD1. The trim removed 4 bases at V and 7 bases at J, leaving 5 bases unmatched. Germline CDR1 is SGHRS and CDR2 is YFSETQ. This CDR3 has 15 residues. The CDR3 sequence is CASSPTGQGNSPLHF. DNA of the CDR3: TGCGCCAGCAGCCCTACGGGACAGGGGAATTCACCCCTCCACTTT.

This clone was detected only a few times. The V and J genes are TRBV4-1 and TRBJ2-3; D perhaps matches TRBD1 (5 bases). The germline V and J ends were trimmed by 5 bases and 9 bases, with 18 bases remaining between them. This CDR3 spans 14 amino acids. Germline V gene sequence: CDR1 MGHRA, CDR2 YSYEKL. This chain's CDR3 is CASSSTAREDTQYF. In nucleotides, the CDR3 is TGCGCCAGCAGCTCCACCGCCAGGGAAGACACGCAGTATTTT.

The rearrangement joins TRBV2 to TRBJ2-3; maybe TRBD2 (6 bases). CDR3 length equals 14 residues. Germline loops: CDR1 SNHLY, CDR2 FYNNEI. Trimming cost V 6 bases and J 2 bases, with 12 bases left between them. For the CDR3, the DNA is TGTGCCAGCAGAGGCGGGGTTGCCACAGATACGCAGTATTTT. Its protein product is CASRGGVATDTQYF. Combining the CDR3 with reference TRBV2 and TRBJ2-3 gives the whole variable domain EPEVTQTPSHQVTQMGQEVILRCVPISNHLYFYWYRQILGQKVEFLVSFYNNEISEKSEIFDDQFSVERPDGSNFTLKIRSTKLEDSAMYFCASRGGVATDTQYFGPGTRLTVL.

This clone counts as medium-sized. The chain carries TRBV6-5 and TRBJ2-3; TRBD2 agrees at 9 bases. Germline-derived CDR1 and CDR2 are MNHEY and SVGAGI. This CDR3 is built from 14 residues. The ends lost 6 bases at V and 5 bases at J; junction bases unmatched: 6. The CDR3 coding sequence is TGTGCCAGCAGGGGCGGGGGGGCAGTAGATACGCAGTATTTT. Residues: CASRGGGAVDTQYF.

V usage is TRBV15 and J usage is TRBJ2-6; tentatively, D is TRBD1 (5 bases). From germline, CDR1 is LNHNV and CDR2 YYDKDF (reference sequence). This CDR3 spans 15 amino acids. Trimming pared 0 bases from V and 2 bases from J, leaving 5 bases between. Here the CDR3 reads CATSREGAGANVLTF. The CDR3 coding sequence is TGTGCCACCAGCAGAGAAGGGGCTGGGGCCAACGTCCTGACTTTC.

J is TRBJ1-1 and V is TRBV19; D unclear. Germline CDR1 reads LNHDA; CDR2 reads SQIVND (reference sequence). The germline V and J ends were trimmed by 1 base and 8 bases, with 8 bases remaining between them. The CDR3 loop spans 12 amino acids. The CDR3 spells CASSIGAREAFF. For the CDR3, the DNA is TGTGCCAGTAGTATAGGCGCGAGAGAAGCTTTCTTT.

The chain uses TRBV24-1 and TRBJ1-5, with TRBD1 identical over 8 bases. J gave up 2 bases and V 1 base, and 18 bases lay outside the gene matches. Germline V gene data show CDR1 as KGHDR and CDR2 as SFDVKD. This CDR3 is built from 21 residues. The CDR3 protein is CATSDFAFAMGRGQGNQPQHF. In nucleotides, the CDR3 is TGTGCCACCAGTGATTTTGCTTTCGCGATGGGCAGGGGGCAAGGCAATCAGCCCCAGCATTTT.

The chain couples TRBV18 to TRBJ2-4; the D is unclear. Germline-derived CDR1 and CDR2 are KGHSH and LQKENI. The ends were cut back, 3 bases at V and 1 base at J, with 13 bases in the middle. The CDR3 runs 16 residues. DNA of the CDR3: TGTGCCAGCTCACCCCCGGGTGGATTGGCCAAAAACATTCAGTACTTC. It translates to CASSPPGGLAKNIQYF.